The clone carrying this T cell receptor (beta chain) was detected many times. The data originate from a study of early T cells in non-severe SARS-CoV-2 infection. Study-level information: With bulk RNA from unsorted whole blood as input, sequencing yielded unpaired chains.

V lost 7 bases to trimming and J lost 0 bases, with 7 bases between them. This CDR3 spans 14 amino acids. TCRdb analysed the 5' RACE reads with MiXCR anew, one entry per CDR3 protein. Of 55,000 to 70,000 distinct CDR3 sequences in the sample, roughly 4.9% are singletons; the top ten hold roughly 3.7%. V usage is TRBV12-3 or TRBV12-4 and J usage is TRBJ2-6; D is undetermined. The sequencing here drew on whole blood, taken at baseline. This TCR came from an adult who was a healthcare worker with PCR-confirmed SARS-CoV-2 infection or an uninfected control (not recorded which). The donor label of this sample is uncertain. The CDR3 nucleotides are TGTGCCAGCATGGTCTTCTCTGGGGCCAACGTCCTGACTTTC. It yields the protein CASMVFSGANVLTF.